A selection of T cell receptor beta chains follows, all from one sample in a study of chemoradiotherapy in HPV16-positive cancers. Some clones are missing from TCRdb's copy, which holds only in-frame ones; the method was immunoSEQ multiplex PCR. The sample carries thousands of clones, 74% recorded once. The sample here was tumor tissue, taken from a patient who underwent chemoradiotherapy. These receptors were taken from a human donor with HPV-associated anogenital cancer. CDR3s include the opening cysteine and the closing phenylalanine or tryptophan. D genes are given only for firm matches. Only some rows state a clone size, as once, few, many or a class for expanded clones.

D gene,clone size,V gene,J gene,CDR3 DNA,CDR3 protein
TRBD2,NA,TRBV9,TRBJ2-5,TGTGCCAGCAGCGTAGCTGAGGGAGGGGAGACCCAGTACTTC,CASSVAEGGETQYF
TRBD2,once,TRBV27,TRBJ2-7,TGTGCCAGCAGGACTAGCGGGAGCACTTCCTCCTACGAGCAGTACTTC,CASRTSGSTSSYEQYF
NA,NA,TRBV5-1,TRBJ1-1,TGCGCCAGCCGGATCGACAACATGAACACTGAAGCTTTCTTT,CASRIDNMNTEAFF
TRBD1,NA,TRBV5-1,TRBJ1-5,TGCGCCAGCAGCATGACAGGGGGCAATCAGCCCCAGCATTTT,CASSMTGGNQPQHF
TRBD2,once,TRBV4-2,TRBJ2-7,TGTGCCAGCAGGGGGGGGACCTACGAGCAGTACTTC,CASRGGTYEQYF
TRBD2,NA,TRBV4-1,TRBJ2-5,TGCGCCAGCAGCCAGGAAAGGGGGACTAGCGGGAAAGAGACCCAGTACTTC,CASSQERGTSGKETQYF
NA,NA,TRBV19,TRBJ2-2,TGTGCCAGTAGTTTAACCGGGACGAACACCGGGGAGCTGTTTTTT,CASSLTGTNTGELFF
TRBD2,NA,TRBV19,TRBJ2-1,TGTGCCAGTAATCCGGGACTAGCGGGAGGGGGGAGTGAGCAGTTCTTC,CASNPGLAGGGSEQFF
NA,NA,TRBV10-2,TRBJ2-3,TGCGCCAGCAGTGATGTACTAATTGGGACAGATACGCAGTATTTT,CASSDVLIGTDTQYF
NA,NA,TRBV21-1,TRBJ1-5,TGTGCCAGCAGCAAATTGGGACAGGGGGCTCCTCAGCCCCAGCATTTT,CASSKLGQGAPQPQHF
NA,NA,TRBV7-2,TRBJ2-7,TGTGCCAGCAGTTTGGGACTTATGGGAACCTACGAGCAGTACTTC,CASSLGLMGTYEQYF